One and the same sample provided the 4 T cell receptor beta chains below, sequenced in a study of T cell responses to AZD1222 COVID-19 vaccine. Here immunoSEQ multiplex PCR was the method, and the copy in TCRdb shows in-frame clones only, minus some. The sample holds 80,000 to 90,000 clones; over 85% are singletons and the top ten take about 3%. Sequencing was performed on peripheral blood, taken on day 0 of AZD1222 vaccination. The receptor source for this set is an adult in good health.

The rearrangement joins TRBV7-8 to TRBJ2-1, with D perhaps assigned TRBD1 or TRBD2 (5 bases each). Germline values: CDR1 SGHVS, CDR2 FQNEAQ. The length of the CDR3 is 15 residues. Trimming shortened V by 5 bases and J by 3 bases, and 14 bases separated the two germline ends. CDR3 coding DNA: TGTGCCAGCAGCCCTACCAGGGAGAGCTACAATGAGCAGTTCTTC. As protein: CASSPTRESYNEQFF.

The V call is TRBV13, the J call TRBJ2-7; TRBD2 aligns across 13 bases. CDR3 length: 16 residues. Losses at the gene ends were 4 bases for V and 6 bases for J; bases not matched to a gene: 9. CDR1 is PRHDT, CDR2 FYEKMQ, per germline (reference sequence). Here the CDR3 DNA reads TGTGCCAGCAGCTCTGGACTAGCGGGAGCGAGGGGCGAGCAGTACTTC. Translated: CASSSGLAGARGEQYF.

The chain has TRBV28 and TRBJ1-6; perhaps TRBD1 as D (5 bases). The V gene's germline CDR1 is MDHEN and CDR2 SYDVKM. V dropped 10 bases and J dropped 10 bases, with 14 bases sitting between them. The CDR3 covers 12 residues. CDR3 nucleotides: TGTGCCACCTTTCGGGGGTCCTCACCCCTCCACTTT. This codes for CATFRGSSPLHF.

The CDR3 coding sequence is TGTGCCAGCAGTTCCAACCAAGAGACCCAGTACTTC. It encodes CASSSNQETQYF. The rearrangement links TRBV6-5 to TRBJ2-5; D is undetermined. This CDR3 region has 12 residues. Germline CDR1 MNHEY, CDR2 SVGAGI. V gave up 4 bases and J gave up 0 bases, with 3 bases separating them.